This T cell receptor beta chain was documented in a study of response to subunit inactivated influenza vaccine. V lost 3 bases and J 6 bases, leaving 11 bases between the germline ends. CDR3 length: 14 residues. CDR1 SGHDN and CDR2 FVKESK come from the germline V gene. One entry per CDR3 protein, called by TCRdb with MiXCR from the RT-PCR reads. This table has some 550,000 distinct CDR3 sequences, approximately 24% appearing once. This clonotype has ten or more counts. These same data were also listed under a study on T cells expressing NK-cell markers. That source reports: UMI-tagged 5'RACE template switching yielded the TCR beta cDNA.

Specimen: CD4+ T cells sorted from PBMCs, collected roughly 12 days after vaccination. V and J are TRBV14 and TRBJ2-2, with D possibly TRBD1 on 5 matching bases. This clonotype was sampled from a man aged 50 to 60 who received an inactivated influenza vaccine. This chain's CDR3 is CASSHSIRAGELFF. The CDR3, as DNA: TGTGCCAGCAGCCATTCGATCAGGGCCGGGGAGCTGTTTTTT.